Shown below are 30 T cell receptor beta chains from a single sample sequenced in a study of blood T cell repertoires in COVID-19. Generated by immunoSEQ multiplex PCR, the TCRdb table keeps only in-frame clones and is missing some. The data contain about 140,000 clones, about 86% of them seen just once; the ten biggest clones take up 7.5% to 9%. Material: peripheral blood. Receptor source: a human donor in a cohort sampled during active COVID-19.

CDR3 DNA sequence: TGTGCCAGCCAACAGGGGGCGGGCGGCTACACCTTC. It yields the protein CASQQGAGGYTF. The rearrangement uses TRBV25-1 and TRBJ1-2, with TRBD1 matching over 9 bases. The V gene's germline CDR1 is MGHDK and CDR2 SYGVNS. CDR3 length equals 12 residues. V gave up 8 bases and J gave up 8 bases; unmatched junction bases: 6.

This clone was counted between two and nine times. J is TRBJ2-3 and V is TRBV6-5, with 9 nucleotides matching TRBD2. V trimming: 6 bases; J trimming: 1 base; junction bases outside the gene matches: 5. Germline-derived CDR1 and CDR2 are MNHEY and SVGAGI. This CDR3 contains 15 residues. CDR3 protein: CASRLAGEGTDTQYF. The DNA for the CDR3 is TGTGCCAGCAGGTTAGCGGGAGAGGGCACAGATACGCAGTATTTT.

The chain employs TRBV11-3 and TRBJ2-3; 7 nucleotides line up with TRBD1. The CDR3 is made up of 14 amino acids. CDR1 and CDR2 from the germline V gene are SGHNT and YENEEA. V shed 5 bases and J 4 bases; nucleotides not matched to a gene: 6. The CDR3 sequence is CASSGTVSPDTQYF. The CDR3, as DNA: TGTGCCAGCAGCGGGACAGTAAGCCCAGATACGCAGTATTTT.

The CDR3 protein is CASSLYPDRANQPQHF. The CDR3 DNA sequence: TGTGCCAGCAGTTTATACCCAGACAGGGCCAATCAGCCCCAGCATTTT. The chain couples TRBV28 to TRBJ1-5, with 7 bases identical to TRBD1. Germline V gene lookup returns CDR1 MDHEN and CDR2 SYDVKM. J was trimmed by 3 bases and V by 1 base; bases with no gene match: 6. This CDR3 is 16 amino acids long.

The V call is TRBV6-5, the J call TRBJ2-3, with TRBD1 as a possible D gene (6 bases). This CDR3 region has 14 residues. Trimming cost V 5 bases and J 4 bases, with 13 bases left between them. Per germline, CDR1 MNHEY and CDR2 SVGAGI. In nucleotides, the CDR3 is TGTGCCAGCAGTAGACAGGCTTCGGCAGATACGCAGTATTTT. Amino acid sequence: CASSRQASADTQYF.

Comments on this clone: Other DNA sequences in this sample translate to the same CDR3. This chain links TRBV5-1 with TRBJ1-4; D is unclear. CDR3 size: 14 residues. The V end lost 0 bases, the J end lost 1 base, and 4 bases lay between the germline ends. CDR1 and CDR2 from the germline V gene are SGHRS and YFSETQ. This chain's CDR3 is CASSLDGTNEKLFF. CDR3 nucleotide sequence: TGCGCCAGCAGCTTGGACGGAACTAATGAAAAACTGTTTTTT.

V gene TRBV6-5 combines with J gene TRBJ2-3, with TRBD1 identical over 9 bases. CDR3 size: 14 residues. With V trimmed by 6 bases and J by 4 bases, 5 bases remained unmatched. Germline assignment: CDR1 MNHEY and CDR2 SVGAGI. The CDR3 protein is CASRTGGAADTQYF. Here the CDR3 DNA reads TGTGCCAGCAGAACAGGGGGCGCGGCAGATACGCAGTATTTT.

The J gene is TRBJ2-1, the V gene TRBV7-2, with 7 bases lining up with TRBD1. After removal of 1 base from V and 9 bases from J, the junction contained 6 bases not matched to a gene. This CDR3 contains 14 residues. The germline V gene encodes CDR1 SGHTA and CDR2 FQGNSA. The CDR3 is CASSLEGQRTEQFF. The CDR3 coding sequence is TGTGCCAGCAGCTTAGAGGGACAGAGAACTGAGCAGTTCTTC.

V usage is TRBV5-1 and J usage is TRBJ2-6, with D possibly being TRBD2 (7 bases). CDR1 and CDR2 from the germline V gene are SGHRS and YFSETQ. This CDR3 spans 16 amino acids. Trimming stripped 6 bases from V and 2 bases from J, with 15 bases between. DNA for the CDR3: TGCGCCAGCACCGATTCGGGGGGCGCTGGGGCCAACGTCCTGACTTTC. Translation: CASTDSGGAGANVLTF.

The chain joins TRBV9 to TRBJ2-1; 9 bases agree with TRBD1. The CDR3 consists of 15 residues. The junction had 8 bases not matched to a gene; V was cut back by 0 bases and J by 10 bases. The germline V gene has CDR1 SGDLS and CDR2 YYNGEE. In DNA form, the CDR3 reads TGTGCCAGCAGCGTAGGCCAACAGGGGGCAAGGGAGCAGTTCTTC. This encodes CASSVGQQGAREQFF.

V is TRBV7-2 and J is TRBJ2-7; no clear D gene. V shed 5 bases and J shed 2 bases, with 13 bases lying between them. The CDR3 has 14 residues. CDR1 and CDR2 from the germline V gene are SGHTA and FQGNSA. The CDR3 spells CASSTRPPTYEQYF. CDR3 sequence (DNA): TGTGCCAGCAGCACCCGCCCTCCTACCTACGAGCAGTACTTC. The entire variable domain, with the rest obtained from reference TRBV7-2 and TRBJ2-7, is as follows: GAGVSQSPSNKVTEKGKDVELRCDPISGHTALYWYRQSLGQGLEFLIYFQGNSAPDKSGLPSDRFSAERTGGSVSTLTIQRTQQEDSAVYLCASSTRPPTYEQYFGPGTRLTVT.

This clone was found once. J is TRBJ2-7 and V is TRBV28; 9 bases agree with TRBD2. The junction had 6 bases not matched to a gene; V was cut back by 6 bases and J by 3 bases. The CDR3 loop spans 14 amino acids. Germline assignment: CDR1 MDHEN and CDR2 SYDVKM. The CDR3 sequence: CASSRPSGDYEQYF. As DNA, the CDR3 is TGTGCCAGCAGCCGCCCTAGCGGGGACTACGAGCAGTACTTC.

The rearrangement links TRBV28 to TRBJ1-2; 9 bases agree with TRBD1. Germline values: CDR1 MDHEN, CDR2 SYDVKM. The ends lost 3 bases at V and 5 bases at J; junction bases unmatched: 4. This CDR3 has 14 amino acids. CDR3 amino acids: CASSFGDREYGYTF. The CDR3 region has the DNA TGTGCCAGCAGTTTCGGGGACAGGGAGTATGGCTACACCTTC.

The genes are TRBV10-3 and TRBJ2-7; D is possibly TRBD1 (5 bases). The CDR3 totals 15 residues. Germline CDR1 ENHRY, CDR2 SYGVKD. The V gene lost 3 bases and the J gene lost 0 bases, with 12 bases spanning the gap. In nucleotides, the CDR3 is TGTGCCATCAGTGACACAGGCCACAGCTCCTACGAGCAGTACTTC. Translating it yields CAISDTGHSSYEQYF.

The chain recombines TRBV5-1 with TRBJ1-1, with D tentatively TRBD1 (6 bases). From germline, CDR1 is SGHRS and CDR2 YFSETQ. Trimming removed 8 bases from V and 5 bases from J, with 19 bases in between. CDR3 length equals 14 residues. In DNA form, the CDR3 reads TGCGCCAGTTCTACAGGGTCGGCGCGGACTGAAGCTTTCTTT. Amino acids: CASSTGSARTEAFF. Full variable domain (outside the CDR3, taken from reference TRBV5-1 and TRBJ1-1): KAGVTQTPRYLIKTRGQQVTLSCSPISGHRSVSWYQQTPGQGLQFLFEYFSETQRNKGNFPGRFSGRQFSNSRSEMNVSTLELGDSALYLCASSTGSARTEAFFGQGTRLTVV.

The rearrangement joins TRBV21-1 to TRBJ1-1; the DNA was not used to check the table's D call, TRBD1. TRBV21-1 is labeled a pseudogene. This CDR3 contains 17 residues. Here the CDR3 reads CASGRRWAEFGRTEAFF. The CDR3 DNA sequence: TGTGCCAGCGGTCGACGTTGGGCCGAGTTCGGTCGCACTGAAGCTTTCTTT.

The chain combines TRBV28 with TRBJ1-2; 8 bases match TRBD1. The CDR3 contains 16 residues. The germline CDR1 and CDR2 sequences are MDHEN and SYDVKM. V shed 2 bases and J 6 bases; nucleotides not matched to a gene: 11. CDR3 protein: CASSLLRQGALHGYTF. In nucleotides, the CDR3 is TGTGCCAGCAGTTTACTCCGCCAGGGGGCGTTACATGGCTACACCTTC.

This chain connects TRBV6-2 or TRBV6-3 to TRBJ2-3; maybe TRBD2 (5 bases). Deletions cut 6 bases from V and 2 bases from J, with 18 bases between. Looked up from germline, CDR1 is MNHEY and CDR2 is SVGEGT. The CDR3 runs 16 residues. CDR3 in amino acids: CASSRNSIAYTDTQYF. In DNA form, the CDR3 reads TGTGCCAGCAGCCGAAACTCCATAGCGTACACAGATACGCAGTATTTT.

The rearrangement uses TRBV4-3 and TRBJ2-2; a weak D match, TRBD2 (6 bases). There are 17 residues in the CDR3. CDR1 and CDR2 from the germline V gene are LGHNA and YSLEER. V was clipped by 1 base and J by 4 bases, with 16 bases between them. CDR3 coding DNA: TGCGCCAGCAGCCAAGGAAGGGGCGGGATCGTCACCGGGGAGCTGTTTTTT. Encoded protein: CASSQGRGGIVTGELFF.

The chain joins TRBV6-2 or TRBV6-3 to TRBJ2-7; possible D gene TRBD1, 5 bases. The V end lost 2 bases, the J end lost 2 bases, and 10 bases lay between the germline ends. This CDR3 contains 14 residues. Looked up from germline, CDR1 is MNHEY and CDR2 is SVGEGT. The CDR3 here is CASSYGALAYEQYF. The CDR3 nucleotides are TGTGCCAGCAGTTACGGGGCTTTAGCCTACGAGCAGTACTTC.

The V and J genes are TRBV27 and TRBJ2-1, with 9 bases aligning to TRBD2. Germline V gene sequence: CDR1 MNHEY, CDR2 SMNVEV (reference sequence). This CDR3 comprises 17 residues. The V and J ends lost 4 bases and 5 bases, in that order; junction bases with no gene match: 12. This CDR3 reads CASSSPLAGEGDNEQFF. For the CDR3, the DNA is TGTGCCAGCAGTTCACCTTTAGCGGGAGAGGGGGACAATGAGCAGTTCTTC.

V is TRBV19 and J is TRBJ1-3, with D tentatively TRBD1 (5 bases). Germline CDR1 LNHDA, CDR2 SQIVND (reference sequence). V lost 3 bases to trimming and J lost 0 bases, with 9 bases between them. The CDR3 spans 15 residues. The CDR3 DNA follows: TGTGCCAGTAGTATGGAGGGGCTCTCTGGAAACACCATATATTTT. Protein product: CASSMEGLSGNTIYF.

The CDR3 spells CASSHRDRGVDEQYF. DNA of the CDR3: TGTGCCAGCAGCCACCGGGACAGGGGTGTTGACGAGCAGTACTTC. V is TRBV4-2 and J is TRBJ2-7; TRBD1 matches at 10 bases. CDR3 length: 15 residues. Germline V gives CDR1 LGHNA, CDR2 YNFKEQ. The ends lost 3 bases at V and 5 bases at J; junction bases unmatched: 7.

This sequence joins TRBV5-1 and TRBJ2-3, with 7 positions matching TRBD2. The germline gives CDR1 SGHRS, CDR2 YFSETQ. CDR3 length: 15 residues. The J segment lost 0 bases and the V segment lost 4 bases, leaving 5 bases of the junction unmatched. The CDR3 DNA reads TGCGCCAGCAGCACACTAGCGACTAGCACAGATACGCAGTATTTT. As protein: CASSTLATSTDTQYF.

The DNA for the CDR3 is TGTGCCAGCAGTCCCAGCGGGAGATACAATGAGCAGTTCTTC. Its translation is CASSPSGRYNEQFF. The gene calls are TRBV6-5 and TRBJ2-1; 8 bases map to TRBD2. V shed 5 bases and J 4 bases; nucleotides not matched to a gene: 4. Germline V gene sequence: CDR1 MNHEY, CDR2 SVGAGI. The length of the CDR3 is 14 residues.

The chain carries TRBV27 and TRBJ2-7; TRBD2 matches at 9 bases. Per germline, CDR1 MNHEY and CDR2 SMNVEV (reference sequence). Trimming took 2 bases from V and 5 from J; bases not matched to a gene: 13. This CDR3 is built from 17 residues. The DNA of the CDR3 is TGTGCCAGCAGTTTAATCCGCGGTAGCGGGAGTGGGGACGAGCAGTACTTC. Protein product: CASSLIRGSGSGDEQYF.

V gene TRBV6-1 combines with J gene TRBJ2-7; TRBD1 aligns across 8 bases. This CDR3 is 14 amino acids long. In germline, CDR1 is MNHNS, CDR2 SASEGT. The V segment lost 3 bases and the J segment 2 bases; nucleotides outside the gene matches: 3. DNA of the CDR3: TGTGCCAGCAGTGAGACAGGGGTTACCTACGAGCAGTACTTC. As protein: CASSETGVTYEQYF.

V gene TRBV28 combines with J gene TRBJ2-7; 8 bases fit TRBD2. The ends lost 2 bases at V and 0 bases at J; junction bases unmatched: 9. This CDR3 contains 17 residues. CDR1 and CDR2 from the germline V gene are MDHEN and SYDVKM. CDR3 DNA sequence: TGTGCCAGCAGTTTACCGTGGACTAGCTCATACTCCTACGAGCAGTACTTC. Protein sequence: CASSLPWTSSYSYEQYF.

This chain links TRBV4-3 with TRBJ1-2; D call uncertain. V gave up 0 bases and J gave up 7 bases, with 15 bases separating them. This CDR3 spans 15 amino acids. CDR1 is LGHNA, CDR2 YSLEER, per germline. CDR3 region: CASSQDTGDRGGYTF. The CDR3 coding sequence is TGCGCCAGCAGCCAAGATACCGGCGACCGAGGTGGCTACACCTTC.

This chain connects TRBV7-2 to TRBJ2-5, with 7 positions matching TRBD2. Germline-derived CDR1 and CDR2 are SGHTA and FQGNSA. The CDR3 totals 13 residues. Trimming removed 6 bases from V and 2 bases from J; junction bases left unmatched: 3. The CDR3, as DNA: TGTGCCAGCAGAAAAGCGGGGCAAGAGACCCAGTACTTC. This sequence encodes CASRKAGQETQYF.